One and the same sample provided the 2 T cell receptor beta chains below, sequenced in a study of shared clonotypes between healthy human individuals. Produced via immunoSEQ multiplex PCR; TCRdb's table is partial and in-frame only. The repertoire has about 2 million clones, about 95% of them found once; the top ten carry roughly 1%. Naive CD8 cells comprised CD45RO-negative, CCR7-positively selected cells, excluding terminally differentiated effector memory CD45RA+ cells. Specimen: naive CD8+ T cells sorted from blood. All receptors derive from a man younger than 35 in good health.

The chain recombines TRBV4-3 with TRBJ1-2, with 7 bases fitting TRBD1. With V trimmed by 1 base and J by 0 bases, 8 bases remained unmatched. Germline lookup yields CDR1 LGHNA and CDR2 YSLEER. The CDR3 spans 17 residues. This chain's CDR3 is CASSQGVQGGANYGYTF. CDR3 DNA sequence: TGCGCCAGCAGCCAAGGGGTTCAGGGGGGAGCTAACTATGGCTACACCTTC.

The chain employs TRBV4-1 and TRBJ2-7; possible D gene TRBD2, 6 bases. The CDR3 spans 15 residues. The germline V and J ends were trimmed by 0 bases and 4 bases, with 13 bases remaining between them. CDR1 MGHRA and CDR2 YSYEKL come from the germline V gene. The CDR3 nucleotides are TGCGCCAGCAGCCAAGATAGGGGTGGAGGGTACGAGCAGTACTTC. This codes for CASSQDRGGGYEQYF.